The clone carrying this TCR beta chain was seen only a few times. Treatment: oral pan-JAK inhibitor, 5-10 mg twice daily. A FACSAria was used to sort CD4+ and CD8+ T cells. These cells came from PBMCs. Following extraction, RNA underwent reverse transcription to cDNA, which served as the sequencing template. Assay: immunoSEQ multiplex PCR; the TCRdb copy retains only in-frame clones and omits some. The repertoire holds 200,000 to 250,000 clones, with more than 60% as singletons. The sample belongs to a study of CD8+ T cells in alopecia areata. Study-wide background: Oral tofacitinib (5 to 10 mg twice daily) was administered to treated patients.

The ends lost 6 bases at V and 4 bases at J; junction bases unmatched: 9. Germline V gene sequence: CDR1 SQVTM, CDR2 ANQGSEA. The CDR3 is 14 amino acids. The chain recombines TRBV29-1 with TRBJ2-1, with 7 bases that match TRBD1. Specimen: CD4+ T cells sorted from blood, collected around week 44, from a patient treated with tofacitinib. The receptor was isolated from a human donor with alopecia areata. The CDR3 here is CSVGRDRYYNEQFF. CDR3 nucleotide sequence: TGCAGCGTGGGCCGGGACAGATATTACAATGAGCAGTTCTTC.